The present entry profiles one T cell receptor beta chain with its context. Its antigen is not identified. The CDR3 loop spans 17 amino acids. V shed 2 bases and J shed 5 bases, with 19 bases lying between them. This sample was taken from a study of beta chain features in type 1 diabetes. Whole-study results and caveats: It was among patients, rather than healthy donors, that naive, central memory and Treg TCRB repertoires appeared more similar. Among type 1 diabetes patients, VDJ junctions had fewer insertions and more deletions. A cDNA-based sequencing approach could over-represent cells with high TCR expression.

The study reverse transcribed the entire isolated RNA, so it sequenced expressed TCRB transcripts. Some clones are missing from TCRdb's copy, which holds only in-frame ones; the method was immunoSEQ multiplex PCR. Altogether some 360,000 clones are present, about 20% being singletons, with the ten largest covering approximately 0.041%. This chain joins TRBV23-1 and TRBJ1-5; weak D call: TRBD1 (6 bases). Being an ORF, TRBV23-1 has a function that is uncertain. The source is a woman aged 18-29 years in good health. The specimen sequenced was naive CD4+ T cells from blood. CDR3 DNA: TGCGCCAGCAGTCAAGAACACAGGGTAACCATTTATCAGCCCCAGCATTTT. It yields the protein CASSQEHRVTIYQPQHF.